The present T cell receptor beta chain was sequenced within a study of OX40 agonist ivuxolimab in advanced cancers. Overall study context: Participants averaged about 66 years of age (range about 23 to 80) and were around 80% male.

Worth noting for this clone: Its specificity is not known.

General study points: Relative to CD4+ cells, CD8+ T cells on average had more expanded clones. Both CD4+ and CD8+ T cell populations in blood had undergone clonal expansion by week 6 at 0.1 to 3.0 mg/kg.

Cycle 7 day 1, cycle 4 day 1, and baseline were the timepoints at which blood was sampled. Assay used: immunoSEQ multiplex PCR; TCRdb lists only in-frame clones, some missing. The data hold nearly 60,000 clones, with 80% to 90% observed a single time. This specimen was CD4+ or CD8+ T cells sorted from blood, taken in a trial of the OX40 agonist ivuxolimab. The TCR comes from an adult with an advanced solid tumor such as melanoma, head and neck, liver or kidney cancer.

The CDR3 nucleotides are TGTGCCAGCAGCTTATTTTTGGGTGAGCAGTTCTTC. Its translation is CASSLFLGEQFF. The chain couples TRBV11-3 to TRBJ2-1; the D is unclear. CDR1 and CDR2 (germline): SGHNT, YENEEA. V lost 2 bases, J lost 9 bases, and 8 bases lay in between. This CDR3 spans 12 amino acids.